The next 27 T cell receptor beta chains were all read from a single sample in a study of radiation and T cells in renal cell carcinoma. The time point was: baseline pretreatment blood. Treatment of the sample: 15 Gy SBRT to primary tumor, nephrectomy 4 weeks later. TCRdb keeps only in-frame clones here, not all; method: immunoSEQ multiplex PCR. The sample has 130,000 to 150,000 clones; roughly 90% are singletons. The sequences come from blood, collected from a patient whose treatment included radiotherapy and nephrectomy. The origin of the receptors is a woman aged 50 to 60 with renal cell carcinoma.

V is TRBV6-1 and J is TRBJ1-5; no firm D call. Per germline, CDR1 MNHNS and CDR2 SASEGT. The CDR3 runs 13 residues. Trimming took off 4 bases at V and 1 base at J, with 5 bases between the two ends. The CDR3 nucleotides read TGTGCCAGCAGTGTAGCCAGCAATCAGCCCCAGCATTTT. It yields the protein CASSVASNQPQHF.

V is TRBV4-3 and J is TRBJ1-2; D remains ambiguous. Germline V gives CDR1 LGHNA, CDR2 YSLEER. Trimming took off 1 base at V and 5 bases at J, with 8 bases between the two ends. The length of the CDR3 is 13 residues. The CDR3 DNA sequence: TGCGCCAGCAGCCAAGGGATGTGGTATGGCTACACCTTC. Its protein is CASSQGMWYGYTF.

The chain joins TRBV19 to TRBJ1-1; the match to TRBD1 covers 7 bases. Germline CDR1 reads LNHDA; CDR2 reads SQIVND (reference sequence). V gave up 6 bases and J gave up 0 bases; unmatched junction bases: 7. This CDR3 spans 15 amino acids. For the CDR3, the DNA is TGTGCCAGTAGAAATGTACAGGGGTTGAACACTGAAGCTTTCTTT. Translation gives CASRNVQGLNTEAFF.

The V call is TRBV10-3, the J call TRBJ2-3; the match to TRBD2 covers 10 bases. CDR3 length: 15 residues. Germline V gene sequence: CDR1 ENHRY, CDR2 SYGVKD. V shed 5 bases and J 5 bases; nucleotides not matched to a gene: 7. The CDR3 nucleotides read TGTGCCATCAGTTCAAGCGGGGGGGCGGGAGATACGCAGTATTTT. Translated: CAISSSGGAGDTQYF.

V and J are TRBV4-2 and TRBJ2-3; D uncertain. The V gene's germline CDR1 is LGHNA and CDR2 YNFKEQ. The length of the CDR3 is 14 residues. Trimming shortened V by 0 bases and J by 4 bases, and 8 bases separated the two germline ends. The CDR3 DNA is TGTGCCAGCAGCCAAGATAAGCTCGCAGATACGCAGTATTTT. It specifies CASSQDKLADTQYF.

The chain carries TRBV5-4 and TRBJ2-1; a possible D gene is TRBD2 (6 bases). Trimming took 2 bases from V and 6 from J, leaving 15 bases between them. Germline CDR1 reads SGHNT; CDR2 reads YYREEE (reference sequence). CDR3 length: 15 residues. The CDR3 reads CASSFPQGLSNEQFF. Written as DNA, the CDR3 is TGTGCCAGCAGCTTCCCCCAGGGACTCTCCAATGAGCAGTTCTTC.

The rearrangement uses TRBV6-5 and TRBJ2-7; 9 nucleotides match TRBD1. Per the germline V gene, CDR1 is MNHEY and CDR2 is SVGAGI. This CDR3 comprises 15 residues. The V and J ends lost 6 bases and 1 base, in that order; junction bases with no gene match: 7. Here the CDR3 reads CASSAQGAGSYEQYF. The CDR3 region has the DNA TGTGCCAGCAGCGCACAGGGGGCCGGATCCTACGAGCAGTACTTC.

V gene TRBV7-2 combines with J gene TRBJ2-7; a weak D match, TRBD2 (6 bases). The CDR3 is 14 residues long. Trimming stripped 0 bases from V and 0 bases from J, with 6 bases between. Germline loops: CDR1 SGHTA, CDR2 FQGNSA. CDR3 sequence: CASSLAGGSYEQYF. The CDR3 nucleotides read TGTGCCAGCAGCTTAGCGGGGGGCTCCTACGAGCAGTACTTC.

The chain links TRBV10-3 to TRBJ1-5, with unresolved D. Germline-derived CDR1 and CDR2 are ENHRY and SYGVKD. This CDR3 comprises 13 residues. V was clipped by 2 bases and J by 4 bases, with 6 bases between them. This CDR3 is CAISEGPNQPQHF. Here the CDR3 DNA reads TGTGCCATCAGTGAGGGGCCAAATCAGCCCCAGCATTTT.

The chain uses TRBV18 and TRBJ2-7; 9 bases fit TRBD1. V gave up 3 bases and J gave up 6 bases; unmatched junction bases: 3. The germline CDR1 and CDR2 sequences are KGHSH and LQKENI. The CDR3 length is 13 residues. Here the CDR3 DNA reads TGTGCCAGCTCACCCGGGACAGGGCTCGAGCAGTACTTC. As protein: CASSPGTGLEQYF. Full variable domain (missing parts from reference TRBV18 and TRBJ2-7): NAGVMQNPRHLVRRRGQEARLRCSPMKGHSHVYWYRQLPEEGLKFMVYLQKENIIDESGMPKERFSAEFPKEGPSILRIQQVVRGDSAAYFCASSPGTGLEQYFGPGTRLTVT.

The CDR3 coding sequence is TGTGCCAGCAGCTTACGGGGTGCTAGCGGGGGTCTAGCCAAAAACATTCAGTACTTC. Translating gives CASSLRGASGGLAKNIQYF. The rearrangement uses TRBV7-2 and TRBJ2-4; 10 bases fit TRBD2. After removal of 2 bases from V and 0 bases from J, the junction contained 10 bases not matched to a gene. There are 19 residues in the CDR3. CDR1 and CDR2 from the germline V gene are SGHTA and FQGNSA. The entire variable domain, with the rest obtained from reference TRBV7-2 and TRBJ2-4, is as follows: GAGVSQSPSNKVTEKGKDVELRCDPISGHTALYWYRQSLGQGLEFLIYFQGNSAPDKSGLPSDRFSAERTGGSVSTLTIQRTQQEDSAVYLCASSLRGASGGLAKNIQYFGAGTRLSVL.

V and J are TRBV12-5 and TRBJ1-2, with a weak D call TRBD1 (5 bases). Trimming removed 0 bases from V and 2 bases from J, with 10 bases in between. Germline V gene lookup returns CDR1 LGHNT and CDR2 FRNRAP. This CDR3 comprises 15 residues. As DNA, the CDR3 is TGTGCTAGTGGTTTGGTCGCGCAGGGCAACTATGGCTACACCTTC. Its translation is CASGLVAQGNYGYTF.

This sequence joins TRBV6-5 and TRBJ1-1; 7 bases fit TRBD1. This CDR3 comprises 13 residues. After removal of 7 bases from V and 7 bases from J, the junction contained 9 bases not matched to a gene. The V gene's germline CDR1 is MNHEY and CDR2 SVGAGI. CDR3 sequence reads: CASNTGTAGEAFF. DNA of the CDR3: TGTGCCAGCAATACCGGGACAGCGGGTGAAGCTTTCTTT.

This clone appeared a few times. V usage is TRBV10-3 and J usage is TRBJ1-2; D unclear. Germline V lookup: CDR1 ENHRY, CDR2 SYGVKD. CDR3 length: 11 residues. Deletions cut 6 bases from V and 2 bases from J, with 4 bases between. The CDR3 coding sequence is TGTGCCATCAGACAGAACTATGGCTACACCTTC. Amino acids: CAIRQNYGYTF.

The chain couples TRBV4-3 to TRBJ1-2; no reliable D call. The germline gives CDR1 LGHNA, CDR2 YSLEER. V was shortened by 4 bases and J by 7 bases, with 16 bases between the two germline ends. The CDR3 extends over 14 amino acids. CDR3 nucleotide sequence: TGCGCCAGCAGCCCCACGCGGGCGGGAGTTGGCTACACCTTC. Protein product: CASSPTRAGVGYTF.

The chain has TRBV29-1 and TRBJ2-3; 12 nucleotides line up with TRBD1. Germline trimming cut 4 bases from V and 6 bases from J; bases unmatched to any gene: 2. The germline CDR1 and CDR2 sequences are SQVTM and ANQGSEA. The CDR3 runs to 13 residues. The DNA for the CDR3 is TGCAGCGTTGGGGGACAGGGGGCTGATACGCAGTATTTT. This translates into CSVGGQGADTQYF.

The J gene is TRBJ1-2, the V gene TRBV6-6; D is unclear. The V gene's germline CDR1 is MNHNY and CDR2 SVGAGI (reference sequence). The V gene lost 0 bases and the J gene lost 6 bases, with 8 bases spanning the gap. This CDR3 has 13 amino acids. The CDR3 coding sequence is TGTGCCAGCAGTTACTCGATCGCCGATGGCTACACCTTC. The encoded protein is CASSYSIADGYTF.

J is TRBJ2-1 and V is TRBV5-1; the D call may be TRBD1 or TRBD2 (5 bases each). This CDR3 contains 14 residues. Trimming stripped 4 bases from V and 2 bases from J, with 10 bases between. In germline, CDR1 is SGHRS, CDR2 YFSETQ. The CDR3 is CASSPGATYNEQFF. The CDR3 bases are TGCGCCAGCAGCCCCGGGGCAACCTACAATGAGCAGTTCTTC.

The chain couples TRBV18 to TRBJ2-7; 8 nucleotides agree with TRBD1. Germline CDR1 and CDR2: KGHSH and LQKENI. V lost 6 bases, J lost 3 bases, and 4 bases stayed unmatched. This CDR3 is 13 amino acids long. CDR3 amino acids: CASSPGTGYEQYF. CDR3 DNA: TGTGCCAGCTCCCCCGGGACAGGCTACGAGCAGTACTTC. Variable domain in full (rest from reference TRBV18 and TRBJ2-7): NAGVMQNPRHLVRRRGQEARLRCSPMKGHSHVYWYRQLPEEGLKFMVYLQKENIIDESGMPKERFSAEFPKEGPSILRIQQVVRGDSAAYFCASSPGTGYEQYFGPGTRLTVT.

Notes on this clone: Other DNA sequences in the sample encode the same CDR3. The chain combines TRBV2 with TRBJ1-6; tentative D call: TRBD1 (6 bases). V was clipped by 4 bases and J by 6 bases, with 7 bases between them. The CDR3 runs to 13 residues. Looked up from germline, CDR1 is SNHLY and CDR2 is FYNNEI. This CDR3 is CASSGQANSPLHF. In DNA, the CDR3 is TGTGCCAGCAGTGGACAGGCTAATTCACCCCTCCACTTT.

The chain recombines TRBV12-5 with TRBJ1-1; the D gene is possibly TRBD1 (6 bases). The V and J ends lost 2 bases and 6 bases respectively, with 16 bases between them. This CDR3 is 15 amino acids long. Germline V gene data show CDR1 as LGHNT and CDR2 as FRNRAP. CDR3 sequence reads: CASGLPDLGGSEAFF. The DNA for the CDR3 is TGTGCTAGTGGTTTGCCTGACTTGGGGGGCTCTGAAGCTTTCTTT.

The chain joins TRBV7-2 to TRBJ2-7; D may match TRBD1 or TRBD2 (5 bases each). The V gene lost 2 bases and the J gene lost 2 bases, with 13 bases spanning the gap. The CDR3 runs to 15 residues. The germline V gene encodes CDR1 SGHTA and CDR2 FQGNSA. The CDR3 loop is CASSLRTGPPYEQYF. CDR3 bases: TGTGCCAGCAGCTTAAGGACGGGGCCGCCCTACGAGCAGTACTTC.

The chain couples TRBV7-2 to TRBJ2-1; TRBD2 agrees at 8 bases. Trimming cost V 5 bases and J 5 bases; bases outside gene matches: 5. Germline CDR1 SGHTA, CDR2 FQGNSA. This CDR3 has 14 amino acids. CDR3 DNA: TGTGCCAGCAGCAGAACTAGCGGAGACAATGAGCAGTTCTTC. Translated, it gives CASSRTSGDNEQFF.

V gene TRBV7-8 combines with J gene TRBJ1-3, with 10 bases that match TRBD1. There are 14 residues in the CDR3. The germline CDR1 and CDR2 sequences are SGHVS and FQNEAQ. The trim removed 5 bases at V and 7 bases at J, leaving 5 bases unmatched. The CDR3 nucleotides are TGTGCCAGCAGCAGCGGGACAGGGGCTAACACCATATATTTT. It codes for CASSSGTGANTIYF.

This chain uses TRBV7-8 with TRBJ1-1; D is uncertain. Germline CDR1 is SGHVS and CDR2 is FQNEAQ. CDR3 length: 14 amino acids. V lost 5 bases, J lost 1 base, and 11 bases lay in between. CDR3 sequence: CASSPYGRNTEAFF. CDR3 sequence (DNA): TGTGCCAGCAGCCCATATGGAAGGAACACTGAAGCTTTCTTT. The variable domain in full, with the rest retrieved from reference TRBV7-8 and TRBJ1-1, is GAGVSQSPRYKVAKRGQDVALRCDPISGHVSLFWYQQALGQGPEFLTYFQNEAQLDKSGLPSDRFFAERPEGSVSTLKIQRTQQEDSAVYLCASSPYGRNTEAFFGQGTRLTVV.

The V call is TRBV20-1, the J call TRBJ1-2; D is unresolved. The CDR3 consists of 11 residues. The germline V gene encodes CDR1 DFQATT and CDR2 SNEGSKA (reference sequence). The DNA for the CDR3 is TGCAGCATACCCGTCCTTAGTGGCTACACCTTC. This gives the protein CSIPVLSGYTF.

DNA of the CDR3: TGCGCCAGCAGGACGGACAGGGACCATCGGGGGACTGAAGCTTTCTTT. Residues: CASRTDRDHRGTEAFF. This chain connects TRBV10-2 to TRBJ1-1, with 8 bases fitting TRBD1. The germline gives CDR1 WSHSY, CDR2 SAAADI. There are 16 residues in the CDR3. J was trimmed by 5 bases and V by 6 bases; bases with no gene match: 14.